This TCR beta chain was observed in a study of spatial heterogeneity in lung cancer. V shed 6 bases and J shed 10 bases, with 3 bases lying between them. The germline gives CDR1 ENHRY, CDR2 SYGVKD. The CDR3 consists of 8 residues. Study results and caveats: Ubiquitous expanded TCR counts tracked ubiquitous nonsynonymous mutations, and regional counts tracked regional ones. Tumoral mutation counts were tracked by counts of expanded intratumoral alpha and beta TCRs.

Only a few counts were recorded for this clonotype. Its antigen is unidentified. As for time point: sample taken at primary tumor resection. Frozen PBMC, nontumor lung or tumor provided whole RNA, which was sequenced unsorted. TCRdb called the 5' RACE reads again in MiXCR, with one record for every CDR3 protein. The sample yields several thousand distinct CDR3 sequences, approximately 12% seen once. The V gene is TRBV10-3, the J gene TRBJ1-1, with unresolved D. The material sequenced was lung tumor tissue, taken at surgery. This sequence was found in a female donor with early-stage non-small cell lung cancer. The CDR3 is CAIRAAFF. DNA for the CDR3: TGTGCCATCAGGGCAGCTTTCTTT.